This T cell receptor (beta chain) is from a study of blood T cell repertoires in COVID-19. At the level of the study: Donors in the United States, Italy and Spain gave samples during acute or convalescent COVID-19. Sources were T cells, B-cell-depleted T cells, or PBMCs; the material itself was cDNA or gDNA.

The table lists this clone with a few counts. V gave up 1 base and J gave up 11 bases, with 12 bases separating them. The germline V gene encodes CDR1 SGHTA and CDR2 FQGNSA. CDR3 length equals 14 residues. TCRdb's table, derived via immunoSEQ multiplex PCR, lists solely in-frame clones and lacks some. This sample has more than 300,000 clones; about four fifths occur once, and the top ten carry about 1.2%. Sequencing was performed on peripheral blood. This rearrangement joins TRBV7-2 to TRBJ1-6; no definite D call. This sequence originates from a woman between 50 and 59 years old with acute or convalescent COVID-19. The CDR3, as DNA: TGTGCCAGCAGCTTAGTACAACTACGGCCACCCCTCCACTTT. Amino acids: CASSLVQLRPPLHF.